This TCR beta chain came from a study of cytomegalovirus exposure and HLA in healthy donors. Remarks on this clone: Antigen specificity is unknown.

Findings and limits, study-wide: Researchers counted 164 TCR beta chains as cytomegalovirus-associated. With later analysis, a missense DCLRE1C variant became linked to TCR beta V- and J-gene trimming. A later analysis found TCR association rates differed by HLA locus, highest for DRB1 and lowest for HLA-C. Earlier analysis yielded a pattern in which most TCR beta V segments were productive about 90% or about 30% of the time.

13 Jbeta primers and 60 Vbeta primers were used for the PCR. Method: immunoSEQ multiplex PCR; TCRdb's copy keeps in-frame clones and lacks some. The specimen's table records 100,000 to 150,000 clones. The CDR3 sequence is 12 residues long. V was clipped by 4 bases and J by 5 bases, with 9 bases between them. The germline V gene encodes CDR1 SGHNT and CDR2 YYREEE (reference sequence). Sequenced: PBMCs. The V and J genes are TRBV5-4 and TRBJ1-1, with D unclear. The receptor's source is a man aged 18 to 35 in good health and CMV-seronegative. CDR3 DNA: TGTGCCAGCAGCCCCGAGGGTACTGAAGCTTTCTTT. Amino acids: CASSPEGTEAFF.